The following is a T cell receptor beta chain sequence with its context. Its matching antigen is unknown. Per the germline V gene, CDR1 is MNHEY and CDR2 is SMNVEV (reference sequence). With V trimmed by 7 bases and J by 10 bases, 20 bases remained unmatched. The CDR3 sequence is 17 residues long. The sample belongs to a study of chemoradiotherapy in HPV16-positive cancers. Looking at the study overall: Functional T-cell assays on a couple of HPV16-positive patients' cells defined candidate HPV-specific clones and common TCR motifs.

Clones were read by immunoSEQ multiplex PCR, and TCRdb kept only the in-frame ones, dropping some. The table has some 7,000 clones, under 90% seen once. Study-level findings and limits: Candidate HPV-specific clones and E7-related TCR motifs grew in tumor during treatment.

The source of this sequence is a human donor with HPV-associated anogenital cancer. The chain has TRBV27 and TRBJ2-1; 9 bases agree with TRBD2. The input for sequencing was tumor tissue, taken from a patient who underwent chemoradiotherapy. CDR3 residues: CASIGRQNGSGRAEQFF. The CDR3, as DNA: TGTGCCAGCATAGGGCGGCAGAATGGTAGCGGGAGAGCCGAGCAGTTCTTC.